The next 5 T cell receptor beta chains were all read from a single sample in a study of cytomegalovirus exposure and HLA in healthy donors. The PCR made use of 60 Vbeta and 13 Jbeta primers. Some clones are missing from TCRdb's copy, which holds only in-frame ones; the method was immunoSEQ multiplex PCR. In the table there are 150,000 to 200,000 clones, less than 80% of which are singletons. The sample comprised PBMCs. The receptors stem from a man aged 35 to 55 in good health and CMV-seronegative.

The chain joins TRBV7-2 to TRBJ2-7, with TRBD2 identical over 7 bases. From germline, CDR1 is SGHTA and CDR2 FQGNSA. V lost 10 bases and J lost 6; bases outside the gene matches: 15. This CDR3 is 14 amino acids long. CDR3 nucleotides: TGTGCCATCGATCGCGGACTAGGGGCTATCGAGCAGTACTTC. Protein product: CAIDRGLGAIEQYF.

The chain couples TRBV6-5 to TRBJ1-4; 8 nucleotides agree with TRBD1. Germline values: CDR1 MNHEY, CDR2 SVGAGI. The CDR3 sequence is 15 residues long. With 5 bases clipped from V and 7 bases from J, the junction kept 9 bases outside the gene matches. The CDR3 is CASSATTGVIEKLFF. CDR3 in DNA: TGTGCCAGCAGTGCCACGACAGGGGTTATTGAAAAACTGTTTTTT.

The rearrangement joins TRBV4-1 to TRBJ1-1; no reliable D call. The germline gives CDR1 MGHRA, CDR2 YSYEKL. V dropped 7 bases and J dropped 5 bases, with 14 bases sitting between them. This CDR3 is built from 13 residues. The CDR3 spells CASKKAGGTEAFF. Here the CDR3 DNA reads TGCGCCAGCAAAAAAGCAGGAGGGACTGAAGCTTTCTTT.

The gene calls are TRBV6-5 and TRBJ1-5, with D possibly TRBD1 on 6 matching bases. Germline V lookup: CDR1 MNHEY, CDR2 SVGAGI. The V end was cut by 6 bases, the J end by 2 bases, with 11 bases between. The CDR3 spans 14 residues. The CDR3 DNA reads TGTGCCAGCAGCACAGGGCGGGGCAATCAGCCCCAGCATTTT. Translating it yields CASSTGRGNQPQHF.

The chain carries TRBV5-1 and TRBJ1-5; tentatively, D is TRBD1 (6 bases). The CDR3 contains 16 residues. Trimming removed 4 bases from V and 2 bases from J, with 16 bases in between. Germline assignment: CDR1 SGHRS and CDR2 YFSETQ. The CDR3 DNA is TGCGCCAGCAGCCCACAGGGCCTCTACGGCAATCAGCCCCAGCATTTT. As protein: CASSPQGLYGNQPQHF.